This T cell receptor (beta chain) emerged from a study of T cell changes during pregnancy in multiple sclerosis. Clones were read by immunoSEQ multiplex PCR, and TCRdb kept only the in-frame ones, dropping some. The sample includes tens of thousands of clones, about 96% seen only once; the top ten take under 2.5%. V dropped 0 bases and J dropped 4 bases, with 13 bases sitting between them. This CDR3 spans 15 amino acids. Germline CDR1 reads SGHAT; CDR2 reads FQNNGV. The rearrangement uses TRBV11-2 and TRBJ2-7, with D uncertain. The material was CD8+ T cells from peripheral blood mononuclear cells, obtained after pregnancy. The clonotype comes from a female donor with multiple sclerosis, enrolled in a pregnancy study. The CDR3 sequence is CASSLEAPGSYEQYF. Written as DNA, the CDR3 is TGTGCCAGCAGCTTAGAAGCACCCGGGTCTTACGAGCAGTACTTC.